This entry concerns a single T cell receptor beta chain. Its specificity is unknown. The naive CD8 subset, CD45RO-negative cells positively selected for CCR7, excluded terminally differentiated effector memory CD45RA+ cells. Those who donated, Caucasian adults without exception, all lived in Nashville, Tennessee. These data belong to a study of shared clonotypes between healthy human individuals. Looking at the study overall: Every donor yielded three CD4 naive, three CD4 memory, two CD8 naive and one CD8 memory plate. Findings and caveats of the study: An anticipated effect of sequencing depth on clonotype sharing among donors was recognized.

Trimming stripped 5 bases from V and 7 bases from J, with 17 bases between. The CDR3 sequence is 15 residues long. Looked up from germline, CDR1 is MNHEY and CDR2 is SMNVEV (reference sequence). How the authors handled the data: ImmunoSEQ junction-only sequences lacked quality scores, so their filtering differed. Measured with immunoSEQ multiplex PCR; TCRdb has only the in-frame clones, and not every one. V and J calls and clone size are those listed in that table; D and trimming were worked out from the DNA. The sample includes 450,000 to 700,000 clones, roughly 96% of them seen just once. The clonotype was recovered from a woman younger than 45 in good health. Input material: naive CD8+ T cells sorted from blood. This chain connects TRBV27 to TRBJ2-2; D is ambiguous. CDR3 DNA: TGTGCCAGCAGTCCCACGCTTGGAGCTATCGGGGAGCTGTTTTTT. This gives the protein CASSPTLGAIGELFF.